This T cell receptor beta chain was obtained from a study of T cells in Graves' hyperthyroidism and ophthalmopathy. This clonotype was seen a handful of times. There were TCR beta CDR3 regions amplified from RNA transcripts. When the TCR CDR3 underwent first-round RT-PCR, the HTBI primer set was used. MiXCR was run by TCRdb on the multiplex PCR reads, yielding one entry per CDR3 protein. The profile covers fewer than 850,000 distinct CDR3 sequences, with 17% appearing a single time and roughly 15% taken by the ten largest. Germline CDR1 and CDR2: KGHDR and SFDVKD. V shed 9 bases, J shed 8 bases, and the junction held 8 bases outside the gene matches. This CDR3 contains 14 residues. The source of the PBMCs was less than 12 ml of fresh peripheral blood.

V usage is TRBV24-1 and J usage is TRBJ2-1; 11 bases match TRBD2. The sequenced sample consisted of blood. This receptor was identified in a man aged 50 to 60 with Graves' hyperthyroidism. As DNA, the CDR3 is TGTGCCACCGCGACTAGCGGGATTGGGGATGAGCAGTTCTTC. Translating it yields CATATSGIGDEQFF.